This T cell receptor gamma chain was sequenced for a study of Vδ1+ human thymocytes. Study-level points and caveats: Around 20% of thymic delta-chain sequences were Vdelta2, with few Vdelta3, unlike blood Vdelta1+ controls. Donors shared many TRG clonotypes but few TRD clonotypes. In the thymus, TRG and TRD repertoires looked highly polyclonal with Gaussian CDR3 lengths.

In this sample, this clone turned up a few times. Its antigen is undetermined. Different DNA sequences within this sample yield the same CDR3. Extracted RNA was reverse transcribed into cDNA. Multiplex PCR used pooled V-gene forward primers and a constant-region reverse primer to amplify CDR3s. TCRdb called clones anew from the multiplex PCR reads with CATT. The sample contains tens of thousands of gamma-chain clones, about a fifth of which appear only once. The germline gives CDR1 VTNTFY, CDR2 YDVSTARD (reference sequence). The trim removed 0 bases at V and 4 bases at J, leaving 6 bases unmatched. This CDR3 spans 14 amino acids. Alphabeta T cells were depleted, then CD3+ Vdelta1+ Vdelta2- thymocytes were FACS-sorted.

This sequence was found in a boy younger than two who had congenital heart surgery. Sequenced input: Vdelta1+ gamma-delta thymocytes from the thymus. Subset: FACS-sorted CD3+ TCRalphabeta- TCRVdelta1+ TCRVdelta2- thymocytes. This chain links TRGV3 with TRGJ1 or TRGJ2. CDR3 residues: CATWDRPSYYKKLF. The DNA of the CDR3 is TGTGCCACCTGGGACAGGCCGAGCTATTATAAGAAACTCTTT.